This passage covers 29 T cell receptor beta chains from one sample sequenced in a study of T-cell memory formation after mild COVID-19. TCRdb passed the 5' RACE reads through MiXCR, listing each CDR3 protein once. The data contain about 560,000 distinct CDR3 sequences, roughly a fifth of them seen just once; the ten biggest clones take up approximately 8.4%. The sequenced sample consisted of PBMCs or a T cell subset sorted from them (not recorded which). All receptors derive from an adult woman who had mild COVID-19 (a few samples of this study predate the infection). Cell type and time point are not known.

The chain recombines TRBV20-1 with TRBJ1-2; 7 bases are a match to TRBD1. After removal of 5 bases from V and 4 bases from J, the junction contained 7 bases not matched to a gene. Germline CDR1 reads DFQATT; CDR2 reads SNEGSKA (reference sequence). The CDR3 contains 13 residues. The CDR3: CSAWTGQIYGYTF. The CDR3 coding sequence is TGCAGTGCTTGGACGGGACAGATCTATGGCTACACCTTC.

The genes are TRBV2 and TRBJ1-1; no definite D call. V gave up 3 bases and J gave up 3 bases, with 11 bases separating them. The CDR3 has 14 residues. Germline CDR1 SNHLY, CDR2 FYNNEI. CDR3 nucleotides: TGTGCCAGCAGTGACGTGATGGGAGACACTGAAGCTTTCTTT. It codes for CASSDVMGDTEAFF.

The chain joins TRBV7-6 to TRBJ2-3; D is unclear. Trimming shortened V by 8 bases and J by 6 bases, and 15 bases separated the two germline ends. The CDR3 covers 13 residues. The germline gives CDR1 SGHVS, CDR2 FNYEAQ. This CDR3 reads CASGPLVMDTQYF. The CDR3 DNA is TGTGCCAGCGGACCGCTAGTCATGGATACGCAGTATTTT. The complete variable domain, with remaining parts taken from reference TRBV7-6 and TRBJ2-3, reads GAGVSQSPRYKVTKRGQDVALRCDPISGHVSLYWYRQALGQGPEFLTYFNYEAQQDKSGLPNDRFSAERPEGSISTLTIQRTEQRDSAMYRCASGPLVMDTQYFGPGTRLTVL.

This sequence joins TRBV6-2 or TRBV6-3 and TRBJ2-5; no clear D gene. Germline CDR1 MNHEY, CDR2 SVGEGT. There are 16 residues in the CDR3. V was shortened by 6 bases and J by 3 bases, with 20 bases between the two germline ends. CDR3 in amino acids: CASRPSGSAPKETQYF. The DNA for the CDR3 is TGTGCCAGCAGACCCTCCGGCAGTGCACCAAAAGAGACCCAGTACTTC.

V and J are TRBV7-2 and TRBJ2-3, with D uncertain. Germline CDR1 SGHTA, CDR2 FQGNSA. CDR3 size: 16 residues. The V and J ends lost 3 bases and 11 bases respectively, with 24 bases between them. The CDR3 nucleotides are TGTGCCAGCAGCTTTAGCACAGCCCAGACCTTTTTTGGGCAGTATTTT. Its protein product is CASSFSTAQTFFGQYF.

This clonotype was counted between two and nine times. The chain employs TRBV6-6 and TRBJ1-1; 8 nucleotides agree with TRBD1. Germline V CDR1 and CDR2: MNHNY, SVGAGI (reference sequence). The V and J ends lost 4 bases and 0 bases, in that order; junction bases with no gene match: 13. This CDR3 comprises 18 residues. The CDR3 nucleotides read TGTGCCAGCAGTTTCGGACAGGGCCGCAACCTTTTGAACACTGAAGCTTTCTTT. Encoded protein: CASSFGQGRNLLNTEAFF.

This chain links TRBV12-3 or TRBV12-4 with TRBJ2-2, with TRBD1 matching over 9 bases. CDR3 size: 15 residues. Unmatched junction bases numbered 5, after V lost 4 bases and J lost 5 bases. CDR3 bases: TGTGCCAGCAGTTGGGCCGGGACAGGGACCGGGGAGCTGTTTTTT. Translated, it gives CASSWAGTGTGELFF.

There are a few counts of this clonotype. The chain is built from TRBV19 and TRBJ1-1; a possible D gene is TRBD1 (5 bases). CDR3 size: 15 residues. The ends were cut back, 4 bases at V and 1 base at J, with 13 bases in the middle. The germline V gene encodes CDR1 LNHDA and CDR2 SQIVND (reference sequence). DNA of the CDR3: TGTGCCAGTAGTACCGCCAGGGTTACGAACACTGAAGCTTTCTTT. This gives the protein CASSTARVTNTEAFF.

Of note for this clonotype: This could be a read error, since a much larger clone is one nucleotide away. The DNA for the CDR3 is TGTGCCAGCAGCGGACTAGCGGGGACCTACAATGAGCAGTTCTTC. It specifies CASSGLAGTYNEQFF. The genes are TRBV9 and TRBJ2-1; 11 bases are a match to TRBD2. Per germline, CDR1 SGDLS and CDR2 YYNGEE. The CDR3 is made up of 15 amino acids. J lost 2 bases, V lost 3 bases, and 1 base had no gene match.

The rearrangement joins TRBV21-1 to TRBJ1-1; no DNA check was done on the table's D call, TRBD1. TRBV21-1 has pseudogene status. This CDR3 region has 13 residues. CDR3 DNA sequence: TGTGCCAGCAGCAAACCGGGACAGGGGGGAACTTTCTTT. Translation gives CASSKPGQGGTFF.

CDR3 DNA sequence: TGTGCCAGCAGCTTAAGCAGACTAGCGGGAGAATTCAATCCGAATGAGCAGTTCTTC. It is translated as CASSLSRLAGEFNPNEQFF. The gene calls are TRBV7-9 and TRBJ2-1; 12 nucleotides line up with TRBD2. The CDR3 loop spans 19 amino acids. The V gene's germline CDR1 is SEHNR and CDR2 FQNEAQ (reference sequence). Trimming took 2 bases from V and 7 from J; bases not matched to a gene: 15.

The chain uses TRBV2 and TRBJ1-6, with D perhaps matching TRBD1 (5 bases). Trimming took off 6 bases at V and 9 bases at J, with 18 bases between the two ends. Germline-derived CDR1 and CDR2 are SNHLY and FYNNEI. CDR3 length: 15 amino acids. The CDR3 sequence is CASSPGPRNSSPLHF. CDR3 in DNA: TGTGCCAGCAGCCCGGGACCCAGGAACAGTTCACCCCTCCACTTT. Complete variable domain (other parts from reference TRBV2 and TRBJ1-6): EPEVTQTPSHQVTQMGQEVILRCVPISNHLYFYWYRQILGQKVEFLVSFYNNEISEKSEIFDDQFSVERPDGSNFTLKIRSTKLEDSAMYFCASSPGPRNSSPLHFGNGTRLTVT.

The gene calls are TRBV5-1 and TRBJ2-1, with 8 bases lining up with TRBD2. CDR1 SGHRS and CDR2 YFSETQ come from the germline V gene. There are 11 residues in the CDR3. Unmatched junction bases numbered 6, after V lost 3 bases and J lost 16 bases. The CDR3 here is CASSSPGGPFF. In DNA form, the CDR3 reads TGCGCCAGCAGCTCCCCGGGAGGGCCATTCTTC.

The sample holds a few counts of this clonotype. This chain links TRBV4-1 with TRBJ1-3, with 7 bases fitting TRBD1. Germline trimming cut 1 base from V and 8 bases from J; bases unmatched to any gene: 11. This CDR3 region has 16 residues. From germline, CDR1 is MGHRA and CDR2 YSYEKL. The CDR3 spells CASSQGGGQTFDTIYF. CDR3 DNA sequence: TGCGCCAGCAGCCAAGGTGGGGGACAGACTTTTGACACCATATATTTT.

The chain has TRBV19 and TRBJ2-3; TRBD2 matches 8 bases. Germline V gene lookup returns CDR1 LNHDA and CDR2 SQIVND (reference sequence). The CDR3 totals 15 residues. V lost 3 bases and J lost 3; bases outside the gene matches: 5. In DNA form, the CDR3 reads TGTGCCAGTAGTATTTCCAGCGGGAGAACAGATACGCAGTATTTT. Its protein product is CASSISSGRTDTQYF.

This clonotype has just a few counts. The rearrangement links TRBV4-1 to TRBJ2-5; 11 nucleotides align to TRBD1. Germline V lookup: CDR1 MGHRA, CDR2 YSYEKL. The CDR3 length is 14 residues. V was pared by 4 bases and J by 4 bases, with 2 bases of the junction left unmatched. CDR3 in amino acids: CASSRTGGAETQYF. CDR3 nucleotide sequence: TGCGCCAGCAGCCGGACAGGGGGCGCAGAGACCCAGTACTTC.

The chain links TRBV9 to TRBJ2-7, with D maybe TRBD1 (6 bases). The CDR3 is 14 amino acids. CDR1 and CDR2 (germline): SGDLS, YYNGEE. Trimming stripped 4 bases from V and 2 bases from J, with 13 bases between. DNA for the CDR3: TGTGCCAGCAGCCCAGAGGGGGTTCCCTACGAGCAGTACTTC. As protein: CASSPEGVPYEQYF.

A few counts support this clonotype. The genes are TRBV3-1 and TRBJ2-4; the D gene is possibly TRBD1 (5 bases). Trimming removed 2 bases at V and 9 bases at J, with 14 bases between. The CDR3 consists of 14 residues. Germline V gene data show CDR1 as LGHDT and CDR2 as YNNKEL (reference sequence). The CDR3 loop is CASSQYRGRGIQYF. CDR3 DNA sequence: TGTGCCAGCAGCCAATACCGTGGTAGGGGCATTCAGTACTTC.

V usage is TRBV5-1 and J usage is TRBJ2-5; TRBD1 matches 11 bases. CDR1 and CDR2 (germline): SGHRS, YFSETQ. With 6 bases clipped from V and 4 bases from J, the junction kept 5 bases outside the gene matches. This CDR3 has 14 residues. The CDR3 DNA reads as TGCGCCAGCACCGCCGGGACAGGGGGAGAGACCCAGTACTTC. Translation gives CASTAGTGGETQYF.

This clonotype was seen only a few times. This chain joins TRBV12-3 or TRBV12-4 and TRBJ2-5, with 9 bases aligning to TRBD2. This CDR3 contains 15 residues. V shed 6 bases and J 4 bases; nucleotides not matched to a gene: 9. The CDR3 loop is CASRQSSGGPETQYF. The CDR3, as DNA: TGTGCCAGCAGACAATCCAGCGGGGGGCCAGAGACCCAGTACTTC.

CDR3 nucleotide sequence: TGTGCCAGCAGCTTTGGGGCAGCTAACTATGGCTACACCTTC. Amino acids: CASSFGAANYGYTF. The rearrangement links TRBV5-6 to TRBJ1-2; D is possibly TRBD1 (5 bases). Between the trimmed V and J ends, which lost 2 bases and 0 bases, there was a span of 8 bases. Germline V CDR1 and CDR2: SGHDT, YYEEEE. There are 14 residues in the CDR3.

The gene calls are TRBV2 and TRBJ2-1, with D possibly being TRBD2 (6 bases). The ends were cut back, 8 bases at V and 6 bases at J, with 14 bases in the middle. Germline V gene lookup returns CDR1 SNHLY and CDR2 FYNNEI. CDR3 size: 13 residues. The CDR3 loop reads CASGPGSLNEQFF. In DNA, the CDR3 is TGTGCCAGCGGCCCCGGGAGCCTCAATGAGCAGTTCTTC.

The chain joins TRBV29-1 to TRBJ2-1; D uncertain. CDR3 size: 12 residues. CDR1 SQVTM and CDR2 ANQGSEA come from the germline V gene. Trimming took off 5 bases at V and 8 bases at J, with 13 bases between the two ends. CDR3 sequence reads: CSVSPSGDEQFF. CDR3 bases: TGCAGCGTTTCGCCCTCTGGCGATGAGCAGTTCTTC.

The chain is built from TRBV2 and TRBJ2-4, with unresolved D. Trimming left V 3 bases short and J 0 bases short, with 6 bases between. The CDR3 runs 14 residues. The V gene's germline CDR1 is SNHLY and CDR2 FYNNEI. CDR3 sequence: CASSDRIAKNIQYF. Written as DNA, the CDR3 is TGTGCCAGCAGTGATAGGATAGCCAAAAACATTCAGTACTTC.

This rearrangement joins TRBV5-6 to TRBJ1-1; TRBD1 is a possible D gene (5 bases). CDR3 length: 14 residues. Germline values: CDR1 SGHDT, CDR2 YYEEEE. V lost 0 bases to trimming and J lost 7 bases, with 13 bases between them. CDR3 sequence (DNA): TGTGCCAGCAGCTTGGCCGGGACGTACGGTGAAGCTTTCTTT. Its protein product is CASSLAGTYGEAFF.

The chain recombines TRBV5-1 with TRBJ2-3; TRBD1 agrees at 10 bases. With 4 bases clipped from V and 5 bases from J, the junction kept 10 bases outside the gene matches. This CDR3 has 16 amino acids. Germline CDR1 reads SGHRS; CDR2 reads YFSETQ. The DNA for the CDR3 is TGCGCCAGCAGCCCTCCGTTGGGACAGGGGTTAGATACGCAGTATTTT. Translation: CASSPPLGQGLDTQYF. The whole variable domain, remainder taken from reference TRBV5-1 and TRBJ2-3, is KAGVTQTPRYLIKTRGQQVTLSCSPISGHRSVSWYQQTPGQGLQFLFEYFSETQRNKGNFPGRFSGRQFSNSRSEMNVSTLELGDSALYLCASSPPLGQGLDTQYFGPGTRLTVL.

The J gene is TRBJ1-5, the V gene TRBV4-1; 8 bases fit TRBD1. The germline V gene encodes CDR1 MGHRA and CDR2 YSYEKL. Germline trimming cut 4 bases from V and 6 bases from J; bases unmatched to any gene: 5. This CDR3 spans 14 amino acids. CDR3: CASSPGGAGQPQHF. The CDR3 DNA is TGCGCCAGCAGCCCAGGGGGCGCAGGTCAGCCCCAGCATTTT.

The rearrangement joins TRBV19 to TRBJ2-7; either TRBD1 or TRBD2 may supply D (5 bases each). The germline gives CDR1 LNHDA, CDR2 SQIVND (reference sequence). This CDR3 is 17 amino acids long. Trimming pared 6 bases from V and 3 bases from J, leaving 24 bases between. CDR3 DNA: TGTGCCAGTAGCCTACGCACCGGGGCTAGCCGGTACTACGAGCAGTACTTC. This gives the protein CASSLRTGASRYYEQYF.

The CDR3 here is CASSQIQETQYF. CDR3 bases: TGCGCCAGCAGCCAAATCCAAGAGACCCAGTACTTC. V is TRBV4-1 and J is TRBJ2-5; no clear D. Deletions cut 2 bases from V and 1 base from J, with 2 bases between. The CDR3 runs to 12 residues. Germline V gene lookup returns CDR1 MGHRA and CDR2 YSYEKL.